The sequence of this T cell receptor (beta chain) was determined in a study of regulatory T cells in long-lasting Graves disease (dated by TCRdb to about 2021). Context from the whole study: Patients with newly diagnosed Graves' disease had been on antithyroid drugs for under 3 months. A total of around 35 samples underwent TCR sequencing, from about 13 patients with persistent Graves' disease and some 20 patients with newly diagnosed Graves' disease. Peripheral blood TCR sequencing and RNA sequencing compared persistent Graves' disease patients with newly diagnosed Graves' disease patients. The study was registered as a clinical trial and conducted in China.

What the time point label conveys for this sample: newly diagnosed GD, antithyroid drugs for less than 3 months. For both TCR sequencing and RNA sequencing, RNA was extracted from PBMCs in TRIzol. The diagnosis of Graves' disease was made according to American Thyroid Association guidelines. Recruitment of patients was carried out at an endocrinology department in Xi'an, China. From each patient, around 9 milliliters of peripheral blood was collected into an EDTA anticoagulant tube. Ficoll Paque Plus density gradient separation was used to isolate PBMCs, and no further T cell sorting was done. An Agilent 2100 Bioanalyzer and agarose gel were used to check RNA quality, and a NanoDrop 2000 was used to measure RNA concentration. This clonotype was found many times. This receptor's antigen is unknown. No much larger clonotype is one base removed from it; base qualities were not supplied. Study-wide conclusions, independent of this receptor: As a limitation, the authors acknowledged that the small sample size may reduce accuracy. Because the primary lesion, thyroid tissue, could not be accessed, the study looked at peripheral blood alone. Persistent Graves' disease patients showed lower TCR Shannon entropy and fewer highly expanded clones than newly diagnosed patients, suggesting clonal expansion. Sequencing and analysis were limited to the TCR beta chain. Persistent patients shared more public clonotypes among themselves (around 2,500) than newly diagnosed patients did (about 970). Preferential use of TRBV28, TRBJ1-2 and TRBJ2-5 was observed in persistent disease, whereas TRBV20-1 and TRBJ2-1 were favored in newly diagnosed disease.

V is shortened by 5 bases, J by 2 bases, and the region joining them spans 10 bases. The CDR1 and CDR2 encoded by the germline V gene (reference sequence) are DFQATT and SNEGSKA. The CDR3 sequence holds 12 residues, the cysteine and phenylalanine included. Kept here is only the CDR3 DNA, which spans 36 bases and is read in frame from base 1. Libraries came from multiplex PCR. The data were produced on an Illumina HiSeq 4000. To build TCR beta libraries, CDR3 regions were amplified by Arm-PCR using iRepertoire HTBI primers. PCR products were gel purified before sequencing. As for how the authors treated the data: Gene usage analysis of CDR3 amino acid clonotypes relied on the 60 or so TRBV and 14 TRBJ segments identified across samples. COPE and FqMerger were used to merge the filtered high-quality paired reads into contigs. Contigs were aligned with BLAST to IMGT TRBV, TRBD and TRBJ reference genes, and CDR3 was defined per IMGT. Any clonotype with a frequency above 0.1% was classified as a highly expanded clone. Shannon entropy was used to measure repertoire diversity, and the Gini coefficient was used to measure V-J evenness. Public clonotypes were defined as clonotypes shared by more than one individual. TCRdb reworked the public reads: Q25 trimming with fastp, MiXCR clone assembly, productive beta chains retained. Under each unique CDR3 protein, matching rows form one entry showing the most common genes and DNA. TCRdb, not the original authors, processed these V and J calls. The sample table shows around 400,000 distinct CDR3 sequences, and about 12% are seen once. The ten largest clones capture 18% of the sample.

The same data also contributed to another study, on T cells in Graves' hyperthyroidism and ophthalmopathy. As the second paper documents: A patient counted as having stable Graves' hyperthyroidism if no progression to ophthalmopathy occurred over 18 months of follow-up. Hyperthyroidism patients were newly diagnosed, with disease duration under 2 months, and aged 18 to 65 years. The study excluded patients with uncontrolled infections, other autoimmune diseases, pregnancy or lactation. Diagnoses relied on clinical symptoms, serum thyroxine and TRAb, thyroid ultrasound and orbital computed tomography. The TCR CDR3 was subjected to a first round of RT-PCR using the HTBI primer set and the Qiagen OneStep RT-PCR kit. Blood samples also contained most of the expanded thyroid clonotypes (frequency above 0.001), which suggests that blood repertoires may reflect thyroid immune responses. In cross-validation, a model built on a 13 V-J signature told ophthalmopathy apart from stable hyperthyroidism with under 90% sensitivity and about 81% specificity, and in testing the same model reached 80%/75%. In validation, the model predicted progression to ophthalmopathy a median of about 6.5 months before onset, with approximately 68% sensitivity and nearly 75% specificity. To identify TCR V-J signatures that set the groups apart, the researchers used a discovery cohort of about a hundred patients, made up of fewer than 50 with Graves' ophthalmopathy and some 55 with stable Graves' hyperthyroidism. Prospective prediction of ophthalmopathy was tested in an independent validation cohort of 18 to 20 hyperthyroidism patients and 15 to 17 patients who later progressed to ophthalmopathy. The 100 discovery patients were randomly split 7:3 into training and test sets. The study also compared thyroid tissue and blood T-cell repertoires from five or six Graves' hyperthyroidism patients. Once sampling was done, hyperthyroidism patients were given methimazole at a starting dose of 30 mg daily, whereas ophthalmopathy patients were given high-dose intravenous methylprednisolone. Libraries were constructed in a second round of multiplex PCR, after which size selection and purification were carried out. Paired-end sequencing of the libraries was performed with 100 bp reads on an Illumina HiSeq2000. SOAPnuke was used to process the raw data, throwing out any read that contained adapters or uncalled bases, had a mean Phred below 15, or lacked an exact constant-primer or identifier match. COPE v1.2.5 was used to merge the high-quality paired reads, and each unique nucleotide sequence was defined as a clonotype. MiTCR v1.1 was used to align clonotypes to the IMGT TRBV, TRBD and TRBJ reference segments. Only V-J combinations with frequency above 0.0001, covering 99% to 99.2% of repertoires, were analysed. The TCS score was defined as F50 (clonal expansion) divided by E x V (chaos), with BLOSUM62-based TCRdist calculated between CDR3 peptides within each V-J. Welch's t-statistics and random forest reduced roughly 540 V-J features to roughly 13, which were used in a naive Bayes classifier (R e1071). No statistical method was used to set the sample size in advance, and investigators knew the group allocation. According to the paper, TCR Vbeta CDR3 sequencing was carried out on roughly 130 peripheral blood samples, which came from fewer than 50 ophthalmopathy, around 74 hyperthyroidism and roughly 17 progressor patients.

Recombination joined TRBV20-1 with TRBJ2-7; no D gene call is confident. This TCR was recovered from a woman between 18 and 29 years old with Graves disease. Donor details come from another sample of the same person, matched by shared clones. The input for sequencing was peripheral blood mononuclear cells (PBMCs), taken at new diagnosis, from a patient treated with antithyroid drugs. The CDR3 region: CSAGPSPYEQYF. At the DNA level, the sequence is TGCAGTGCTGGGCCAAGCCCCTACGAGCAGTACTTC.